This T cell receptor (beta chain) was profiled in a study of T-cell memory formation after mild COVID-19. Points from the study as a whole: Chiefly within CM and EM were the contracting CD4+ clones; CD8+ ones were within EMRA.

Each CDR3 protein gets one entry after TCRdb re-called the 5' RACE reads with MiXCR. The sample shows fewer than 40,000 distinct CDR3 sequences, 7% to 8% of them seen only once. Of note for this clonotype: The target antigen is unknown.

The CDR3 is 13 residues long. Trimming removed 1 base from V and 6 bases from J, with 9 bases in between. Material for sequencing was PBMCs or a T cell subset sorted from them (not recorded which). This receptor was obtained from a man in his late teens or twenties who had mild COVID-19 (a few samples of this study predate the infection). Cell type and time point are not known. The chain is built from TRBV12-3 or TRBV12-4 and TRBJ1-1, with D possibly being TRBD1 (5 bases). CDR3 amino acids: CASSLGGFAEAFF. CDR3 bases: TGTGCCAGCAGTTTAGGGGGCTTTGCTGAAGCTTTCTTT.